This TCR beta chain originates from a study of T cells in Graves' hyperthyroidism and ophthalmopathy. The study, taken as a whole, reports: Most clonotypes expanded in thyroid above 0.001 were likewise present in blood.

This CDR3 is 16 amino acids long. The germline V gene has CDR1 LNHDA and CDR2 SQIVND (reference sequence). The J segment lost 3 bases and the V segment lost 7 bases, leaving 11 bases of the junction unmatched. In its sample, this clonotype was seen a few times. The antigen is not known. RNA transcripts provided the source from which TCR beta CDR3 regions were amplified. First-round RT-PCR with HTBI primers amplified the TCR CDR3 region. TCRdb redid the calling of the multiplex PCR reads with MiXCR, one entry per CDR3 protein. This table has about 250,000 distinct CDR3 sequences, roughly 22% appearing once.

Sequences were obtained from blood. The rearrangement uses TRBV19 and TRBJ2-2; TRBD2 aligns across 7 bases. This receptor was obtained from a man in his thirties or forties with Graves' ophthalmopathy. The DNA for the CDR3 is TGTGCCAGTACCAAAAGGGGTCTAGCGGACACCGGGGAGCTGTTTTTT. Its protein is CASTKRGLADTGELFF.